Listed here are 26 T cell receptor beta chains from one sample, sequenced in a study of control samples from healthy donors and cancer patients. The assay was immunoSEQ multiplex PCR, and TCRdb's table has in-frame clones only and misses some. The profile shows about 180,000 clones, 90% of them singletons. Sequences were obtained from blood. All receptors derive from a woman aged 50 to 60 in good health.

CDR3 residues: CASSTVGNTEAFF. The CDR3 nucleotides read TGTGCCAGTAGTACAGTAGGGAACACTGAAGCTTTCTTT. This chain connects TRBV19 to TRBJ1-1; D gene unclear. Germline CDR1 is LNHDA and CDR2 is SQIVND (reference sequence). V lost 4 bases, J lost 1 base, and 7 bases lay in between. This CDR3 comprises 13 residues. Full variable domain (remainder filled in from reference TRBV19 and TRBJ1-1): DGGITQSPKYLFRKEGQNVTLSCEQNLNHDAMYWYRQDPGQGLRLIYYSQIVNDFQKGDIAEGYSVSREKKESFPLTVTSAQKNPTAFYLCASSTVGNTEAFFGQGTRLTVV.

J is TRBJ2-7 and V is TRBV10-3; a weak D match, TRBD2 (5 bases). The germline V gene has CDR1 ENHRY and CDR2 SYGVKD. The CDR3 spans 12 residues. The ends were cut back, 7 bases at V and 0 bases at J, with 7 bases in the middle. The CDR3 nucleotides read TGTGCCATCACGGGGAACTCCTACGAGCAGTACTTC. This encodes CAITGNSYEQYF.

This chain joins TRBV24-1 and TRBJ2-2, with 8 bases lining up with TRBD2. Germline V gene sequence: CDR1 KGHDR, CDR2 SFDVKD. Trimming cost V 8 bases and J 3 bases; bases outside gene matches: 4. The length of the CDR3 is 14 residues. The CDR3 DNA follows: TGTGCCACCATGGCTAGCGGGTACACCGGGGAGCTGTTTTTT. Encoded protein: CATMASGYTGELFF.

This rearrangement joins TRBV7-8 to TRBJ1-2; D not certain. V gave up 5 bases and J gave up 4 bases, with 17 bases separating them. Germline V gene sequence: CDR1 SGHVS, CDR2 FQNEAQ. CDR3 size: 15 residues. CDR3 region: CASSPPLSFSYGYTF. As DNA, the CDR3 is TGTGCCAGCAGCCCCCCTCTTTCATTTTCCTATGGCTACACCTTC.

The V call is TRBV18, the J call TRBJ1-1, with 7 bases identical to TRBD1. Unmatched junction bases numbered 17, after V lost 6 bases and J lost 4 bases. The CDR3 spans 17 residues. Germline V gives CDR1 KGHSH, CDR2 LQKENI. The CDR3: CASSQEISGAGGTEAFF. CDR3 DNA: TGTGCCAGCTCGCAAGAAATCTCAGGTGCAGGGGGCACTGAAGCTTTCTTT.

The gene calls are TRBV19 and TRBJ1-6, with TRBD1 matching over 10 bases. The trim removed 6 bases at V and 7 bases at J, leaving 6 bases unmatched. The CDR3 has 15 residues. Germline values: CDR1 LNHDA, CDR2 SQIVND (reference sequence). The CDR3 nucleotides are TGTGCCAGTAGCGTCGGGACAGGGGTAAATTCACCCCTCCACTTT. Protein product: CASSVGTGVNSPLHF. Full variable domain (rest looked up from reference TRBV19 and TRBJ1-6): DGGITQSPKYLFRKEGQNVTLSCEQNLNHDAMYWYRQDPGQGLRLIYYSQIVNDFQKGDIAEGYSVSREKKESFPLTVTSAQKNPTAFYLCASSVGTGVNSPLHFGNGTRLTVT.

The sample holds one count of this clone. The V call is TRBV30, the J call TRBJ2-2; no definite D call. V was cut by 8 bases and J by 7 bases, with 14 bases left in between. The CDR3 consists of 12 residues. Germline-derived CDR1 and CDR2 are GTSNPN and SVGIG (reference sequence). In DNA form, the CDR3 reads TGTGCCACGAGGCCTGGGATCGGGGAGCTGTTTTTT. Encoded protein: CATRPGIGELFF. The full variable domain, in which reference TRBV30 and TRBJ2-2 provide the parts outside the CDR3, is SQTIHQWPATLVQPVGSPLSLECTVEGTSNPNLYWYRQAAGRGLQLLFYSVGIGQISSEVPQNLSASRPQDRQFILSSKKLLLSDSGFYLCATRPGIGELFFGEGSRLTVL.

This chain uses TRBV21-1 with TRBJ1-2; the listed D gene, TRBD1, was not tested against the DNA. TRBV21-1 has pseudogene status. This CDR3 region has 15 residues. CDR3 loop: CAKRGTGSVDYGYTF. Here the CDR3 DNA reads TGTGCCAAAAGGGGGACAGGGTCGGTCGACTATGGCTACACCTTC.

The CDR3 sequence is CASSFSQGEYGYTF. CDR3 nucleotide sequence: TGTGCCAGCAGTTTCTCGCAGGGTGAATATGGCTACACCTTC. V and J are TRBV27 and TRBJ1-2, with D maybe TRBD1 (5 bases). With 3 bases removed from V and 5 bases from J, the gap between germline ends came to 13 bases. This CDR3 has 14 amino acids. Germline loops: CDR1 MNHEY, CDR2 SMNVEV (reference sequence).

The genes are TRBV6-6 and TRBJ1-1; unclear D gene. V was cut by 5 bases and J by 0 bases, with 10 bases left in between. Germline V gives CDR1 MNHNY, CDR2 SVGAGI (reference sequence). This CDR3 is built from 14 residues. CDR3 region: CASSIIGLNTEAFF. DNA for the CDR3: TGTGCCAGCAGTATTATAGGTCTGAACACTGAAGCTTTCTTT.

This chain connects TRBV7-3 to TRBJ1-2; D not certain. Trimming took off 1 base at V and 7 bases at J, with 7 bases between the two ends. CDR1 and CDR2 from the germline V gene are SGHTA and FQGTGA. This CDR3 contains 12 residues. CDR3 bases: TGTGCCAGCAGCTTAAATGGGGTTGGCTACACCTTC. It translates to CASSLNGVGYTF.

The chain employs TRBV3-1 (or the pseudogene TRBV3-2) and TRBJ1-5; a possible D gene is TRBD1 (6 bases). CDR1 is LGHDT, CDR2 YNNKEL, per germline (reference sequence). The CDR3 runs 16 residues. Deletions cut 1 base from V and 6 bases from J, with 16 bases between. The CDR3 region is CASSQGRAQGGQPQHF. The CDR3 nucleotides read TGTGCCAGCAGCCAAGGGAGAGCACAGGGCGGTCAGCCCCAGCATTTT.

This chain uses TRBV30 with TRBJ1-5; 9 bases agree with TRBD1. The CDR3 is 15 amino acids. After removal of 0 bases from V and 11 bases from J, the junction contained 11 bases not matched to a gene. CDR1 GTSNPN and CDR2 SVGIG come from the germline V gene (reference sequence). The CDR3 spells CAWSVETGGSRTQHF. The CDR3 DNA reads TGTGCCTGGAGTGTTGAGACAGGGGGGTCCAGGACCCAGCATTTT.

The rearrangement links TRBV7-6 to TRBJ2-3, with TRBD1 identical over 8 bases. V shed 7 bases and J 3 bases; nucleotides not matched to a gene: 12. The CDR3 spans 16 residues. Germline V gene sequence: CDR1 SGHVS, CDR2 FNYEAQ. The CDR3 DNA is TGTGCCAGCACCTTGGCCGGACAGGGCAAGACAGATACGCAGTATTTT. This translates into CASTLAGQGKTDTQYF. The full variable domain, completed using reference TRBV7-6 and TRBJ2-3, is GAGVSQSPRYKVTKRGQDVALRCDPISGHVSLYWYRQALGQGPEFLTYFNYEAQQDKSGLPNDRFSAERPEGSISTLTIQRTEQRDSAMYRCASTLAGQGKTDTQYFGPGTRLTVL.

The genes are TRBV7-6 and TRBJ1-2; no clear D. Per germline, CDR1 SGHVS and CDR2 FNYEAQ. Between the trimmed V and J ends, which lost 2 bases and 0 bases, there was a span of 10 bases. CDR3 size: 15 residues. The CDR3 protein is CASSLRTQANYGYTF. Here the CDR3 DNA reads TGTGCCAGCAGCTTACGGACTCAAGCTAACTATGGCTACACCTTC.

This clone has only one observation. The chain is built from TRBV20-1 and TRBJ2-7; a possible D gene is TRBD2 (7 bases). CDR3 length equals 13 residues. Germline V gene data show CDR1 as DFQATT and CDR2 as SNEGSKA (reference sequence). The ends were cut back, 4 bases at V and 6 bases at J, with 16 bases in the middle. CDR3 loop: CSATDGGPGEQYF. CDR3 in DNA: TGCAGTGCTACTGACGGGGGGCCGGGCGAGCAGTACTTC.

A single count supports this clone. The V and J genes are TRBV6-5 and TRBJ1-2; no reliable D call. Per germline, CDR1 MNHEY and CDR2 SVGAGI. The V end was cut by 3 bases, the J end by 0 bases, with 11 bases between. The CDR3 sequence is 15 residues long. For the CDR3, the DNA is TGTGCCAGCAGTTATGGAACTACAGCTAACTATGGCTACACCTTC. This sequence encodes CASSYGTTANYGYTF.

This clone has only one observation. The rearrangement joins TRBV7-9 to TRBJ2-3, with 9 nucleotides matching TRBD1. Germline loops: CDR1 SEHNR, CDR2 FQNEAQ (reference sequence). V shed 7 bases, J shed 2 bases, and the junction held 10 bases outside the gene matches. The CDR3 runs to 16 residues. CDR3 region: CASKRTGGPNTDTQYF. CDR3 coding DNA: TGTGCCAGCAAGAGAACAGGGGGCCCAAACACAGATACGCAGTATTTT. Filled out from reference TRBV7-9 and TRBJ2-3, the complete variable domain reads DTGVSQNPRHKITKRGQNVTFRCDPISEHNRLYWYRQTLGQGPEFLTYFQNEAQLEKSRLLSDRFSAERPKGSFSTLEIQRTEQGDSAMYLCASKRTGGPNTDTQYFGPGTRLTVL.

V gene TRBV4-1 combines with J gene TRBJ2-7; 13 nucleotides line up with TRBD2. The V gene's germline CDR1 is MGHRA and CDR2 YSYEKL. The CDR3 spans 19 residues. The ends lost 4 bases at V and 3 bases at J; junction bases unmatched: 15. The CDR3 is CASSRGTSGNRVGDYEQYF. The DNA for the CDR3 is TGCGCCAGCAGCCGCGGGACTAGCGGGAATAGGGTTGGAGACTACGAGCAGTACTTC.

This clone has only a few counts. The genes are TRBV7-3 and TRBJ2-3; the D is unclear. The CDR3 covers 14 residues. The V and J ends lost 5 bases and 6 bases respectively, with 15 bases between them. Germline V gene data show CDR1 as SGHTA and CDR2 as FQGTGA. CDR3 DNA: TGTGCCAGCAGCAACGCTAGGTTTCCCGATACGCAGTATTTT. Translating gives CASSNARFPDTQYF. The variable domain in full, completed from reference TRBV7-3 and TRBJ2-3, reads GAGVSQTPSNKVTEKGKYVELRCDPISGHTALYWYRQSLGQGPEFLIYFQGTGAADDSGLPNDRFFAVRPEGSVSTLKIQRTERGDSAVYLCASSNARFPDTQYFGPGTRLTVL.

V is TRBV5-6 and J is TRBJ1-4, with 8 bases that match TRBD1. The CDR3 sequence is 15 residues long. Germline assignment: CDR1 SGHDT and CDR2 YYEEEE. J gave up 4 bases and V 4 bases, and 6 bases lay outside the gene matches. The CDR3 protein is CASSGGQGINEKLFF. The CDR3 nucleotides are TGTGCCAGCAGCGGTGGACAGGGAATTAATGAAAAACTGTTTTTT.

The rearrangement joins TRBV5-4 to TRBJ2-1; 10 bases map to TRBD2. Germline lookup yields CDR1 SGHNT and CDR2 YYREEE (reference sequence). CDR3 length equals 17 residues. Germline trimming cut 4 bases from V and 7 bases from J; bases unmatched to any gene: 14. The CDR3 sequence is CASSLPPSGRGRNEQFF. The CDR3 coding sequence is TGTGCCAGCAGCCTCCCCCCTAGCGGGAGAGGGCGAAATGAGCAGTTCTTC.

The sample holds one count of this clone. The chain employs TRBV19 and TRBJ2-5, with D possibly called TRBD1 or TRBD2 (6 bases each). Deletions cut 3 bases from V and 5 bases from J, with 16 bases between. Germline CDR1 LNHDA, CDR2 SQIVND (reference sequence). The CDR3 sequence is 15 residues long. CDR3 in DNA: TGTGCCAGTAGTATTCGTACAGGGAGGCGGGAGACCCAGTACTTC. This gives the protein CASSIRTGRRETQYF.

The chain is built from TRBV28 and TRBJ1-4, with TRBD1 as a possible D gene (6 bases). Germline assignment: CDR1 MDHEN and CDR2 SYDVKM. This CDR3 is 14 amino acids long. V lost 5 bases and J lost 3, with 10 bases in between. CDR3 bases: TGTGCCAGCAGTCAGGGACACGCTAATGAAAAACTGTTTTTT. This gives the protein CASSQGHANEKLFF. Using reference TRBV28 and TRBJ1-4 for the parts outside the CDR3, the full variable domain is DVKVTQSSRYLVKRTGEKVFLECVQDMDHENMFWYRQDPGLGLRLIYFSYDVKMKEKGDIPEGYSVSREKKERFSLILESASTNQTSMYLCASSQGHANEKLFFGSGTQLSVL.

This clone was observed a few times. The genes are TRBV6-4 and TRBJ2-2, with 14 bases that match TRBD2. Trimming cost V 8 bases and J 2 bases; bases outside gene matches: 7. This CDR3 region has 17 residues. Germline values: CDR1 MRHNA, CDR2 SNTAGT. The DNA for the CDR3 is TGTGCCAGCTCCGGGACTAGCGGGGGTGATAACACCGGGGAGCTGTTTTTT. It yields the protein CASSGTSGGDNTGELFF.

The chain uses TRBV7-2 and TRBJ2-1; 13 bases match TRBD2. There are 16 residues in the CDR3. Germline V gene lookup returns CDR1 SGHTA and CDR2 FQGNSA. Trimming at V came to 5 bases and at J to 1 base, leaving 2 bases not matched to a gene. As DNA, the CDR3 is TGTGCCAGCAGCCGGGGACTAGCGGGGTCCTACAATGAGCAGTTCTTC. This sequence encodes CASSRGLAGSYNEQFF. The complete variable domain, with remaining parts taken from reference TRBV7-2 and TRBJ2-1, reads GAGVSQSPSNKVTEKGKDVELRCDPISGHTALYWYRQSLGQGLEFLIYFQGNSAPDKSGLPSDRFSAERTGGSVSTLTIQRTQQEDSAVYLCASSRGLAGSYNEQFFGPGTRLTVL.